The rows below give T cell receptor beta chains drawn from one sample of a study of T cells in Graves' hyperthyroidism and ophthalmopathy. TCRdb used MiXCR to reprocess the multiplex PCR reads, holding one entry per CDR3 protein. The sample has 490,000 or so distinct CDR3 sequences, 40% to 55% seen once. Sequencing used peripheral blood or thyroid tissue (not recorded which). Receptor source: an adult woman with Graves' disease, either hyperthyroidism or ophthalmopathy (not recorded which). CDR3s include the opening cysteine and the closing phenylalanine or tryptophan. Each record gives: V gene, J gene, D gene, clone size, CDR3 protein, CDR3 DNA. The D gene is left open where the match is weak. Clone size is given for some rows only: seen once, a few or many times, or a class if the clone is expanded.

TRBV14	TRBJ2-5	-	-	CASSQDQLVGGRMETQYF	TGTGCCAGCAGCCAAGATCAGCTGGTCGGTGGCAGGATGGAGACCCAGTACTTC
TRBV6-5	TRBJ2-5	-	-	CASSYLRGPQETQYF	TGTGCCAGCAGTTACTTACGGGGTCCCCAAGAGACCCAGTACTTC
TRBV7-3	TRBJ1-1	-	many	CASSPSGFGTEAFF	TGTGCCAGCAGCCCCTCGGGTTTTGGCACTGAAGCTTTCTTT
TRBV7-9	TRBJ2-5	TRBD2	many	CASRSFGSGSGGSQETQYF	TGTGCCAGCAGATCTTTCGGTAGCGGGAGCGGGGGGTCCCAAGAGACCCAGTACTTC
TRBV20-1	TRBJ2-7	-	many	CSAIPGAPYEQYF	TGCAGTGCTATTCCAGGGGCCCCCTACGAGCAGTACTTC
TRBV7-9	TRBJ2-7	TRBD2	few	CASSQDPGGTSSYEQYF	TGTGCCAGCAGCCAGGATCCCGGCGGGACTAGCAGCTACGAGCAGTACTTC
TRBV28	TRBJ1-1	-	-	CASTPRWGTEAFF	TGTGCCAGCACCCCCCGGTGGGGGACTGAAGCTTTCTTT
TRBV29-1	TRBJ1-3	-	-	CSVDPGTGNTIYF	TGCAGCGTTGACCCCGGGACAGGAAACACCATATATTTT
TRBV7-8	TRBJ2-5	TRBD2	-	CASSIGGATQETQYF	TGTGCCAGCAGCATCGGGGGGGCTACACAAGAGACCCAGTACTTC
TRBV10-3	TRBJ2-5	-	few	CAITLQETQYF	TGTGCCATCACCCTGCAAGAGACCCAGTACTTC
TRBV28	TRBJ2-5	-	-	CASSLPRSSETQYF	TGTGCCAGCAGTTTACCCCGGAGTAGCGAGACCCAGTACTTC
TRBV27	TRBJ2-5	TRBD2	-	CALWTSGQETQYF	TGTGCCCTCTGGACTAGCGGGCAAGAGACCCAGTACTTC
TRBV10-3	TRBJ2-5	TRBD2	-	CAINEREGLSDEQYF	TGTGCCATCAACGAGCGGGAGGGCCTGAGCGATGAGCAGTACTTC
TRBV2	TRBJ1-3	-	-	CASSEFARWAGNTIYF	TGTGCCAGCAGTGAATTTGCCCGGTGGGCAGGAAACACCATATATTTT
TRBV5-1	TRBJ1-2	TRBD1	-	CASSLAGTGRRGYTF	TGTGCCAGCAGCTTGGCCGGGACAGGGCGTAGGGGCTACACCTTC
TRBV20-1	TRBJ1-5	-	many	CSASSMGHQPQHF	TGCAGTGCTAGCTCAATGGGGCACCAGCCCCAGCATTTT
TRBV20-1	TRBJ2-5	-	many	CSAGGGGTQEIQYF	TGCAGTGCTGGAGGGGGGGGGACCCAAGAGATCCAGTACTTC
TRBV19	TRBJ2-1	TRBD2	-	CASSTNRLAGEQFF	TGTGCCAGTAGCACGAATCGACTAGCTGGTGAGCAGTTCTTC
TRBV29-1	TRBJ1-2	-	many	CSVDKEVHYTF	TGCAGCGTTGATAAGGAGGTCCACTACACCTTC
TRBV7-9	TRBJ2-2	-	few	CASPSTGELFF	TGTGCCAGCCCCTCCACCGGGGAGCTGTTTTTT
TRBV2	TRBJ1-6	-	-	CASSENVKGTPLHF	TGTGCCAGCAGTGAAAACGTCAAAGGGACACCCCTCCACTTT
TRBV28	TRBJ1-2	TRBD1	few	CASSPPGGRKAEGGYTF	TGTGCCAGCAGTCCACCAGGGGGGCGGAAGGCGGAGGGAGGCTACACCTTC
TRBV28	TRBJ2-7	-	-	CANSVLAYEQYF	TGTGCCAACAGTGTACTAGCTTACGAGCAGTACTTC
TRBV20-1	TRBJ2-2	-	-	CSVAPGFNTGELFF	TGCAGTGTTGCCCCGGGCTTTAACACCGGGGAGCTGTTTTTT
TRBV29-1	TRBJ2-7	-	-	CSLDRGRIEQYF	TGCAGCTTAGATAGGGGGAGGATCGAGCAGTACTTC
TRBV27	TRBJ1-5	-	-	CASTLTAGNQPQHF	TGTGCCAGCACCCTAACCGCCGGGAATCAGCCCCAGCATTTT
TRBV20-1	TRBJ2-7	-	many	CSARAATDPYEQYF	TGCAGTGCTAGAGCCGCGACAGACCCCTACGAGCAGTACTTC
TRBV19	TRBJ1-1	-	many	CASIPQGKTEAFF	TGTGCCAGTATCCCCCAGGGGAAAACTGAAGCTTTCTTT
TRBV2	TRBJ2-6	-	-	CASASGEAGANVLTF	TGTGCCAGCGCATCAGGGGAGGCTGGGGCCAACGTCCTGACTTTC
TRBV2	TRBJ1-5	-	many	CASTGDGGNQPQHF	TGTGCCAGCACCGGGGACGGGGGCAATCAGCCCCAGCATTTT
TRBV20-1	TRBJ1-5	-	-	CSASGGDQPQHF	TGCAGTGCTAGTGGGGGCGATCAGCCCCAGCATTTT